This TCR beta chain originates from a study of blood T cell repertoires in COVID-19. About the research overall: The origin of the acute and convalescent COVID-19 samples was the United States, Italy and Spain. PBMCs, B-cell-depleted T cells, or T cells provided the cDNA or gDNA that made up the material.

Original handling: Amplified reference gene primers provided the basis for estimating nucleated cell counts. The method was immunoSEQ multiplex PCR; TCRdb's version includes in-frame clones alone and lacks a portion of them. The DNA gave D and trimming, while V, J and clone size come from that table. The profile shows over 200,000 clones, more than 90% of them singletons. The V end was cut by 4 bases, the J end by 2 bases, with 20 bases between. In germline, CDR1 is SGHDT, CDR2 YYEEEE. This CDR3 has 17 residues. What was sequenced was peripheral blood. The chain combines TRBV5-6 with TRBJ2-3; D is possibly TRBD2 (6 bases). The TCR was taken from a person under 30 with COVID-19, enrolled during active disease. The CDR3 spells CASSRPFMREDTDTQYF. CDR3 coding DNA: TGTGCCAGCAGCCGTCCCTTCATGCGGGAAGACACAGATACGCAGTATTTT.